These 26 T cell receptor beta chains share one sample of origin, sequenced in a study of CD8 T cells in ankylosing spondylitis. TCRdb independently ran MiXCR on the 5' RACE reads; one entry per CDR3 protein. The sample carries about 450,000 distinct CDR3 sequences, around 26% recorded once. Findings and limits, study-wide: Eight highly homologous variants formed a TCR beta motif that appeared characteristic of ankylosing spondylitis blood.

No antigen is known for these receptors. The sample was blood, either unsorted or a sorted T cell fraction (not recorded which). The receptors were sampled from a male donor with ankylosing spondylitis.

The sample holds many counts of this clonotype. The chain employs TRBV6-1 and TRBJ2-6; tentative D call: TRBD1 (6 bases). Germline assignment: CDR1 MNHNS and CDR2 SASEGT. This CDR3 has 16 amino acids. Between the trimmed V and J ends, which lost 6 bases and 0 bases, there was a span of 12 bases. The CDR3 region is CASRFRGGSGANVLTF. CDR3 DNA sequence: TGTGCCAGCAGATTCAGGGGTGGCTCTGGGGCCAACGTCCTGACTTTC.

CDR3 sequence reads: CAISESSGQDYGYTF. The CDR3 DNA follows: TGTGCCATCAGTGAGTCATCAGGGCAGGACTATGGCTACACCTTC. The chain joins TRBV10-3 to TRBJ1-2, with D maybe TRBD1 (5 bases). V gave up 0 bases and J gave up 3 bases, with 11 bases separating them. Germline V gives CDR1 ENHRY, CDR2 SYGVKD. This CDR3 contains 15 residues.

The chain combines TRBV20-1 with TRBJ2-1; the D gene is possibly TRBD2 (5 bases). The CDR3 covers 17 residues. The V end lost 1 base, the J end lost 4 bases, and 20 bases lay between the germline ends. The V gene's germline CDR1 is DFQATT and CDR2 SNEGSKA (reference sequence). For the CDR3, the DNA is TGCAGTGCTAGAGTGGCGCTAGCCCTCTCGACGTACAATGAGCAGTTCTTC. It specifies CSARVALALSTYNEQFF.

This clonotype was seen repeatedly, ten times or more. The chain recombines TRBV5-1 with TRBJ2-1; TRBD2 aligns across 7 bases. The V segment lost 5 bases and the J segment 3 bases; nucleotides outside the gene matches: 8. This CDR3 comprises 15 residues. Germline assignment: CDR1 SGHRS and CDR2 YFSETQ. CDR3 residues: CASSFLADIYNEQFF. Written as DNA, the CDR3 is TGCGCCAGCAGTTTTCTAGCGGACATCTACAATGAGCAGTTCTTC.

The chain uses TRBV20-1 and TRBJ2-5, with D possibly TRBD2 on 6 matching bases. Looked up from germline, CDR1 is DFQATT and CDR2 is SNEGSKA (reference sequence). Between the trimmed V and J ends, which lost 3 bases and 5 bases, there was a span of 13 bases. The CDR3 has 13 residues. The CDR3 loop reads CSARGRRVETQYF. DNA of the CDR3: TGCAGTGCTAGGGGCAGGAGGGTTGAGACCCAGTACTTC.

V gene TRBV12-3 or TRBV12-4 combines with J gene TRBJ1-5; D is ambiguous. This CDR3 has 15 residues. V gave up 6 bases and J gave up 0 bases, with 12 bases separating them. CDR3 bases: TGTGCCAGCAGCCTAAACCAGGATAGCAATCAGCCCCAGCATTTT. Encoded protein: CASSLNQDSNQPQHF.

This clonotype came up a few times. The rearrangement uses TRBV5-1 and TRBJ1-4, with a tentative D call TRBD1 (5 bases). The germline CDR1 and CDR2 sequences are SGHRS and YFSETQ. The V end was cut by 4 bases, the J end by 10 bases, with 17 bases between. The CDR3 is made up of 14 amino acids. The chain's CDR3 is CASSPDSPRGKLFF. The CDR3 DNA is TGCGCCAGCAGCCCGGATTCCCCAAGGGGAAAACTGTTTTTT.

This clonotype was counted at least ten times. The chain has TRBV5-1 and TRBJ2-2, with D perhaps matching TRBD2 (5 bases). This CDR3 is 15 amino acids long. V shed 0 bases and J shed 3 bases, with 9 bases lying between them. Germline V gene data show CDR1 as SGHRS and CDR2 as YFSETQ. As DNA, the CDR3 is TGCGCCAGCAGCTTGGCTGGAGGAGACACCGGGGAGCTGTTTTTT. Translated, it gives CASSLAGGDTGELFF.

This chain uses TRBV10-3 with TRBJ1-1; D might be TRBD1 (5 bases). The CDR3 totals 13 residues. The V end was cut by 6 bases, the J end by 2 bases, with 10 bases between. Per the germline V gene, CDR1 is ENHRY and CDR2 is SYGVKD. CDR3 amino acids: CAISEGFNTEAFF. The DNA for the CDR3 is TGTGCCATCAGCGAGGGGTTCAACACTGAAGCTTTCTTT.

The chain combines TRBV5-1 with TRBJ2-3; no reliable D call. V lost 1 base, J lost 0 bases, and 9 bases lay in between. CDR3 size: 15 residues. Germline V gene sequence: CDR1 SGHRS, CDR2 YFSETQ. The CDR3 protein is CASSLTQPSTDTQYF. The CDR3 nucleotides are TGCGCCAGCAGCTTGACGCAACCTAGCACAGATACGCAGTATTTT.

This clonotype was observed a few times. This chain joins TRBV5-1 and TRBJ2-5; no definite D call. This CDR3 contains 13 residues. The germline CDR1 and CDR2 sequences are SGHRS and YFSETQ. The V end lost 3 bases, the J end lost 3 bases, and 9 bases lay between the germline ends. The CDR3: CASSSPGEETQYF. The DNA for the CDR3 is TGCGCCAGCAGCTCCCCTGGGGAAGAGACCCAGTACTTC.

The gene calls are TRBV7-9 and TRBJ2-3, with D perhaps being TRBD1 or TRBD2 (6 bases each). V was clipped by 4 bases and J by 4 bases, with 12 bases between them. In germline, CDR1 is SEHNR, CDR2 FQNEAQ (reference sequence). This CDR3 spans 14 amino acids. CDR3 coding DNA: TGTGCCAGCAGCTACACGGGGGCGGCAGATACGCAGTATTTT. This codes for CASSYTGAADTQYF.

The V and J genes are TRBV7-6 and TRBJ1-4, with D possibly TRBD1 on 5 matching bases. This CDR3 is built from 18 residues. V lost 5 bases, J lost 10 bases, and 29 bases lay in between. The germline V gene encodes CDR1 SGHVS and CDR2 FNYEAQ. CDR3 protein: CASSPEVEGARGGGKLFF. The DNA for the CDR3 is TGTGCCAGCAGCCCGGAGGTGGAGGGCGCGAGGGGTGGCGGAAAACTGTTTTTT.

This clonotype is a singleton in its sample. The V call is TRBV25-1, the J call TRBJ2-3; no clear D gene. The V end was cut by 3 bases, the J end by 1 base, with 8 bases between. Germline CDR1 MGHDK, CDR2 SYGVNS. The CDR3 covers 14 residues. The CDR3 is CASSDPRRTDTQYF. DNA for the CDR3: TGTGCCAGCAGTGATCCCAGGCGCACAGATACGCAGTATTTT.

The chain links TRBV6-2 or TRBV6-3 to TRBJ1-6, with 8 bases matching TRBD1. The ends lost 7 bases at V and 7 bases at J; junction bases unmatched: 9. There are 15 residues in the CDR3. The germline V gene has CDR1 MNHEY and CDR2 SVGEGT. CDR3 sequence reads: CASTSWTGSNSPLHF. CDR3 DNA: TGTGCCAGCACCTCTTGGACAGGGAGCAATTCACCCCTCCACTTT.

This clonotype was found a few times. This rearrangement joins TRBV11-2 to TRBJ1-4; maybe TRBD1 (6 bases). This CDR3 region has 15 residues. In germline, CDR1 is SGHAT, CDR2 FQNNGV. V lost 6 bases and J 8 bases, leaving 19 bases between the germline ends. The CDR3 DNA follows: TGTGCCAGCAGTTCCATCGCGGGGGCTCGGGAAAAACTGTTTTTT. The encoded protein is CASSSIAGAREKLFF.

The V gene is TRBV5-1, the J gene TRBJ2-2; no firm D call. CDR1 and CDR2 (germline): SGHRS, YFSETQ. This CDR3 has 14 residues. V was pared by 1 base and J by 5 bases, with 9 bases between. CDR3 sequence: CASSLYGVTGELFF. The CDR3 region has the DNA TGCGCCAGCAGCTTGTATGGGGTAACCGGGGAGCTGTTTTTT.

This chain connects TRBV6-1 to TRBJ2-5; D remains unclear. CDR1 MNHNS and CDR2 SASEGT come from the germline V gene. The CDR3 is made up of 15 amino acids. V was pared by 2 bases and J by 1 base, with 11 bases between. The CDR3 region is CASSETLGSQETQYF. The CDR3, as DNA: TGTGCCAGCAGTGAAACCTTAGGGTCCCAAGAGACCCAGTACTTC.

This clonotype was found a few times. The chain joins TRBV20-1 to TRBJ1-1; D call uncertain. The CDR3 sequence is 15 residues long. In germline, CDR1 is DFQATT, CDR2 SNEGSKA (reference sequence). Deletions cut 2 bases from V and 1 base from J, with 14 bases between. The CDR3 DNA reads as TGCAGTGCTAGACGGGGTAGTTACGGGAACACTGAAGCTTTCTTT. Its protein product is CSARRGSYGNTEAFF.

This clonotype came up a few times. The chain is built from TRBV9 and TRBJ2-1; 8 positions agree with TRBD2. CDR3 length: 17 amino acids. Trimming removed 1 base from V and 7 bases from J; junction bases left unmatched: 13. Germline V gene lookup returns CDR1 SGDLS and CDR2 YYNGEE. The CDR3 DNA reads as TGTGCCAGCAGCGTAACTAGCGGAGATGGCCTGCGGAATGAGCAGTTCTTC. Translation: CASSVTSGDGLRNEQFF.

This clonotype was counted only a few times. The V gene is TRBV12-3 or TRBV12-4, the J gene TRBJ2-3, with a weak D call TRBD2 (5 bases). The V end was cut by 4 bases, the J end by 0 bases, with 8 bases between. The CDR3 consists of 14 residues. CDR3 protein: CASSYRGSTDTQYF. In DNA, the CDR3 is TGTGCCAGCAGTTATCGCGGGAGCACAGATACGCAGTATTTT.

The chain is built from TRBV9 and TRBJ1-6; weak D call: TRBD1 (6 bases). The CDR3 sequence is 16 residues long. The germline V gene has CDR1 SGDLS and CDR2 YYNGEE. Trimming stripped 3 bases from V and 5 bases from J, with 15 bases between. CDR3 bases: TGTGCCAGCAGCGCCGCCCCGACAGGAAATAATTCACCCCTCCACTTT. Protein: CASSAAPTGNNSPLHF.

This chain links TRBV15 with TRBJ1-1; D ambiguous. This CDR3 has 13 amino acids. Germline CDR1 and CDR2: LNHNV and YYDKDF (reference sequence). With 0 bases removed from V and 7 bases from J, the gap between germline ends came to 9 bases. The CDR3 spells CATSRDSGYEAFF. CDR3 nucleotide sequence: TGTGCCACCAGCAGAGATTCGGGGTATGAAGCTTTCTTT.

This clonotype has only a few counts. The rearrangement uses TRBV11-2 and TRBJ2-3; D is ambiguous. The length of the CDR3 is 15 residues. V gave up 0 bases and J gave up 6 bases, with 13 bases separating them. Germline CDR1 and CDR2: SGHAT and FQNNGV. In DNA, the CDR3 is TGTGCCAGCAGCTTAGATCGAAGTAGATTGGATACGCAGTATTTT. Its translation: CASSLDRSRLDTQYF.

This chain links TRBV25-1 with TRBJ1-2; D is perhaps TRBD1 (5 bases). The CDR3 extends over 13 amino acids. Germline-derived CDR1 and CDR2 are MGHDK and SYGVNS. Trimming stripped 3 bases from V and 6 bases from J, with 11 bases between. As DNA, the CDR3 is TGTGCCAGCAGTGAGGGGACTCGGGATGGCTACACCTTC. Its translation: CASSEGTRDGYTF.

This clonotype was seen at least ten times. The CDR3 coding sequence is TGTGCCACCAGCAGAGACAATCAGCCCCAGCATTTT. Encoded protein: CATSRDNQPQHF. The J gene is TRBJ1-5, the V gene TRBV15; D is unclear. Germline V gives CDR1 LNHNV, CDR2 YYDKDF (reference sequence). The CDR3 covers 12 residues. V dropped 0 bases and J dropped 3 bases, with 0 bases sitting between them. Supplemented by reference TRBV15 and TRBJ1-5, the full variable domain reads DAMVIQNPRYQVTQFGKPVTLSCSQTLNHNVMYWYQQKSSQAPKLLFHYYDKDFNNEADTPDNFQSRRPNTSFCFLDIRSPGLGDTAMYLCATSRDNQPQHFGDGTRLSIL.